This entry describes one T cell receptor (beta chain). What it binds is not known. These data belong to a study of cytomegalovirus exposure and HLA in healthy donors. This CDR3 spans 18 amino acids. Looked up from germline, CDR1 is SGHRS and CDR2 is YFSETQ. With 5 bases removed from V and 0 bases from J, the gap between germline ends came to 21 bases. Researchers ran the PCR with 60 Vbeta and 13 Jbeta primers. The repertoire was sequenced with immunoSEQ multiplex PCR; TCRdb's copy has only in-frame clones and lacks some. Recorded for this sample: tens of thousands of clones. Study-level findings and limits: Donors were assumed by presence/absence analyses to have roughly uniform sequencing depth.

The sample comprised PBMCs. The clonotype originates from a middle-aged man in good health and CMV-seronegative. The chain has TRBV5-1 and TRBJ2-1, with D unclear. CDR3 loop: CASSQLPPGVYSYNEQFF. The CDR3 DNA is TGCGCCAGCAGTCAGTTACCTCCGGGTGTATACTCCTACAATGAGCAGTTCTTC.